This entry is about one TCR beta chain. Its antigen is unidentified. Germline trimming cut 0 bases from V and 4 bases from J; bases unmatched to any gene: 8. Germline values: CDR1 SGHTA, CDR2 FQGTGA. The CDR3 loop spans 16 amino acids. The sample belongs to a study of CD8 T cells in ankylosing spondylitis. The study, taken as a whole, reports: Blood from ankylosing spondylitis patients appeared to carry a characteristic roughly eight-variant TCR beta motif.

In TCRdb, the 5' RACE reads were re-called with MiXCR into one record per CDR3 protein. The table lists about 390,000 distinct CDR3 sequences, around 22% of them singletons. The sequence was obtained from a male donor with ankylosing spondylitis. This chain joins TRBV7-3 and TRBJ2-5; 7 bases fit TRBD2. Sequencing used blood, either unsorted or a sorted T cell fraction (not recorded which). In nucleotides, the CDR3 is TGTGCCAGCAGCTTAACGGGGAGAGCGGGACTAGAGACCCAGTACTTC. Translation gives CASSLTGRAGLETQYF.